One sample yielded the 23 T cell receptor beta chains listed below, sequenced in a study of blood T cell repertoires in COVID-19. The table came from immunoSEQ multiplex PCR; TCRdb's copy has only in-frame clones and leaves some out. Here the sample spans some 200,000 clones, 83% being singletons. The sample was peripheral blood. These TCRs come from a woman aged 30 to 39 with COVID-19, enrolled during active disease.

This rearrangement joins TRBV11-3 to TRBJ2-1; D is unresolved. Germline CDR1 reads SGHNT; CDR2 reads YENEEA. V was shortened by 2 bases and J by 9 bases, with 11 bases between the two germline ends. The CDR3 contains 13 residues. CDR3 region: CASSLFLSSEQFF. In nucleotides, the CDR3 is TGTGCCAGCAGCTTATTCTTGTCGTCTGAGCAGTTCTTC.

The rearrangement uses TRBV5-6 and TRBJ2-1; a possible D gene is TRBD2 (6 bases). V was clipped by 2 bases and J by 1 base, with 10 bases between them. In germline, CDR1 is SGHDT, CDR2 YYEEEE. This CDR3 has 15 residues. This CDR3 reads CASSFAAGSYNEQFF. The CDR3 region has the DNA TGTGCCAGCAGCTTTGCGGCGGGGTCCTACAATGAGCAGTTCTTC.

The rearrangement links TRBV5-1 to TRBJ2-1, with TRBD2 as a possible D gene (6 bases). The CDR3 totals 15 residues. The V gene's germline CDR1 is SGHRS and CDR2 YFSETQ. The V and J ends lost 2 bases and 4 bases respectively, with 13 bases between them. DNA of the CDR3: TGCGCCAGCAGCTTTAGCGGATTGGGATACAATGAGCAGTTCTTC. Protein product: CASSFSGLGYNEQFF.

V gene TRBV9 combines with J gene TRBJ1-6; TRBD1 matches at 7 bases. CDR3 length: 15 residues. V was clipped by 3 bases and J by 8 bases; unmatched bases: 8. The germline V gene encodes CDR1 SGDLS and CDR2 YYNGEE. Here the CDR3 DNA reads TGTGCCAGCAGCGCCCGACAGGGATCCGATTCACCCCTCCACTTT. As protein: CASSARQGSDSPLHF.

Here the CDR3 DNA reads TGTGCTGCGTCAGGGGGGAACATGAACACTGAAGCTTTCTTT. This sequence encodes CAASGGNMNTEAFF. The V gene is TRBV30, the J gene TRBJ1-1; 7 bases match TRBD1. Germline-derived CDR1 and CDR2 are GTSNPN and SVGIG (reference sequence). This CDR3 region has 14 residues.

The chain links TRBV28 to TRBJ2-7; D perhaps matches TRBD1 (5 bases). Trimming cost V 6 bases and J 3 bases, with 9 bases left between them. Germline lookup yields CDR1 MDHEN and CDR2 SYDVKM. The CDR3 is made up of 12 amino acids. The CDR3 reads CASRQASYEQYF. CDR3 nucleotide sequence: TGTGCCAGCAGACAGGCCAGCTACGAGCAGTACTTC.

The chain is built from TRBV28 and TRBJ2-2, with D unclear. The CDR3 totals 12 residues. Germline V gene lookup returns CDR1 MDHEN and CDR2 SYDVKM. The V gene lost 6 bases and the J gene lost 5 bases, with 7 bases spanning the gap. The CDR3 DNA reads as TGTGCCAGCAGCTTGCGGACCGGGGAGCTGTTTTTT. Its translation is CASSLRTGELFF.

The V and J genes are TRBV6-1 and TRBJ1-2; D gene unclear. This CDR3 is 16 amino acids long. V was clipped by 0 bases and J by 8 bases, with 19 bases between them. From germline, CDR1 is MNHNS and CDR2 SASEGT. The DNA of the CDR3 is TGTGCCAGCAGTGAAGCGGGGAGGTACCAAACTGGGGGCTACACCTTC. It translates to CASSEAGRYQTGGYTF.

This clone has only one observation. V and J are TRBV7-2 and TRBJ2-3, with D perhaps matching TRBD2 (6 bases). Germline V gives CDR1 SGHTA, CDR2 FQGNSA. V shed 3 bases and J shed 3 bases, with 13 bases lying between them. The CDR3 contains 15 residues. CDR3 nucleotide sequence: TGTGCCAGCAGCTTGAACGGGAGAAGGACAGATACGCAGTATTTT. The encoded protein is CASSLNGRRTDTQYF.

The chain joins TRBV7-6 to TRBJ2-1; 14 nucleotides agree with TRBD2. The CDR3 runs 16 residues. Unmatched junction bases numbered 4, after V lost 5 bases and J lost 4 bases. The germline V gene has CDR1 SGHVS and CDR2 FNYEAQ. Here the CDR3 DNA reads TGTGCCAGCAGCCTCCGACTAGCGGGGGGGTACAATGAGCAGTTCTTC. It codes for CASSLRLAGGYNEQFF.

The V gene is TRBV3-1 (or the pseudogene TRBV3-2), the J gene TRBJ2-1, with D tentatively TRBD1 (8 bases). V was shortened by 6 bases and J by 7 bases, with 13 bases between the two germline ends. CDR1 and CDR2 (germline): LGHDT, YNNKEL (reference sequence). The CDR3 is made up of 13 amino acids. The CDR3 is CASRHRGGNEQFF. CDR3 in DNA: TGTGCCAGCAGACACAGGGGGGGGAATGAGCAGTTCTTC.

This clone came up a few times. In DNA, the CDR3 is TGTGCCAGCAGCTTACTGCGGGAGCGGGAGACCCAGTACTTC. It encodes CASSLLRERETQYF. The chain employs TRBV11-2 and TRBJ2-5, with TRBD2 matching 7 bases. Germline V gives CDR1 SGHAT, CDR2 FQNNGV. The CDR3 has 14 amino acids. Trimming cost V 2 bases and J 5 bases; bases outside gene matches: 5.

This clone showed up just once. V is TRBV6-1 and J is TRBJ2-7; 13 bases fit TRBD2. The CDR3 is 15 amino acids. Germline V gene sequence: CDR1 MNHNS, CDR2 SASEGT. Germline trimming cut 2 bases from V and 3 bases from J; bases unmatched to any gene: 1. CDR3 sequence reads: CASSERTSGGYEQYF. The CDR3 bases are TGTGCCAGCAGTGAAAGGACTAGCGGGGGCTACGAGCAGTACTTC.

The genes are TRBV7-3 and TRBJ2-1; 10 bases fit TRBD2. V shed 5 bases and J 6 bases; nucleotides not matched to a gene: 7. Germline-derived CDR1 and CDR2 are SGHTA and FQGTGA. The CDR3 totals 15 residues. The CDR3 DNA follows: TGTGCCAGCAGCCCCAGCGGGGGGGCCCCCAATGAGCAGTTCTTC. This gives the protein CASSPSGGAPNEQFF.

This clone was seen just once. The rearrangement links TRBV6-1 to TRBJ2-1, with a possible D match to TRBD1 (6 bases). V gave up 3 bases and J gave up 15 bases, with 18 bases separating them. This CDR3 has 13 amino acids. Germline loops: CDR1 MNHNS, CDR2 SASEGT. The CDR3 nucleotides read TGTGCCAGCAGTGATCTTAGGGGGTCTGTGCGGTTCTTC. It translates to CASSDLRGSVRFF.

The count of this clone is one. The genes are TRBV6-2 or TRBV6-3 and TRBJ2-7; 7 bases are a match to TRBD2. V was clipped by 2 bases and J by 2 bases; unmatched bases: 6. The germline V gene encodes CDR1 MNHEY and CDR2 SVGEGT. This CDR3 spans 15 amino acids. CDR3 nucleotides: TGTGCCAGCAGTTACCGGGGGGAGTTTACCTACGAGCAGTACTTC. Amino acids: CASSYRGEFTYEQYF.

Here the CDR3 DNA reads TGTGCCAGCACAGGACAGGGCGGTCAGCCCCAGCATTTT. Translation: CASTGQGGQPQHF. The V and J genes are TRBV27 and TRBJ1-5; 8 bases are a match to TRBD1. V shed 7 bases and J 6 bases; nucleotides not matched to a gene: 5. The CDR3 loop spans 13 amino acids. Germline V lookup: CDR1 MNHEY, CDR2 SMNVEV (reference sequence).

This clone was seen only once. CDR3 in amino acids: CASSTSGDEKLFF. CDR3 DNA: TGCGCCAGCAGCACGTCGGGGGATGAAAAACTGTTTTTT. V gene TRBV5-1 combines with J gene TRBJ1-4; possibly TRBD1 for D (5 bases). The germline V and J ends were trimmed by 4 bases and 6 bases, with 10 bases remaining between them. The CDR3 loop spans 13 amino acids. Germline V lookup: CDR1 SGHRS, CDR2 YFSETQ. The full variable domain, completed using reference TRBV5-1 and TRBJ1-4, is KAGVTQTPRYLIKTRGQQVTLSCSPISGHRSVSWYQQTPGQGLQFLFEYFSETQRNKGNFPGRFSGRQFSNSRSEMNVSTLELGDSALYLCASSTSGDEKLFFGSGTQLSVL.

The chain uses TRBV5-1 and TRBJ1-4; perhaps TRBD1 as D (6 bases). The CDR3 sequence is 15 residues long. Germline CDR1 and CDR2: SGHRS and YFSETQ. V lost 4 bases and J 0 bases, leaving 10 bases between the germline ends. The CDR3 sequence: CASSVTGTTNEKLFF. CDR3 bases: TGCGCCAGCAGCGTGACAGGAACAACTAATGAAAAACTGTTTTTT.

On this clone itself: Other nucleotide sequences in the sample specify the same CDR3. The gene calls are TRBV19 and TRBJ2-7, with D tentatively TRBD1 (6 bases). The CDR3 is 15 residues long. V was clipped by 1 base and J by 1 base, with 11 bases between them. From germline, CDR1 is LNHDA and CDR2 SQIVND (reference sequence). The CDR3 protein is CASSIVGTPSYEQYF. The CDR3 coding sequence is TGTGCCAGTAGTATAGTAGGGACACCTTCCTACGAGCAGTACTTC.

The CDR3, as DNA: TGTGCCAGCAGCGCGGACAGGAGCAATCAGCCCCAGCATTTT. It specifies CASSADRSNQPQHF. The rearrangement links TRBV28 to TRBJ1-5, with 7 positions matching TRBD1. Germline V gene data show CDR1 as MDHEN and CDR2 as SYDVKM. The V and J ends lost 6 bases and 1 base, in that order; junction bases with no gene match: 3. The CDR3 consists of 14 residues. Variable domain in full (rest from reference TRBV28 and TRBJ1-5): DVKVTQSSRYLVKRTGEKVFLECVQDMDHENMFWYRQDPGLGLRLIYFSYDVKMKEKGDIPEGYSVSREKKERFSLILESASTNQTSMYLCASSADRSNQPQHFGDGTRLSIL.

V and J are TRBV7-3 and TRBJ1-1; TRBD1 aligns across 7 bases. J gave up 7 bases and V 8 bases, and 16 bases lay outside the gene matches. Germline CDR1 reads SGHTA; CDR2 reads FQGTGA. The CDR3 length is 15 residues. The CDR3 nucleotides read TGTGCCAGCCCATACAAATTACAGGGGAAACTTGAAGCTTTCTTT. It is translated as CASPYKLQGKLEAFF.

The genes are TRBV4-3 and TRBJ2-1; 11 positions agree with TRBD1. The CDR3 covers 14 residues. J lost 8 bases, V lost 4 bases, and 4 bases had no gene match. Germline V gene sequence: CDR1 LGHNA, CDR2 YSLEER. The DNA for the CDR3 is TGCGCCAGCAGCCGGACGGACAGGGGGCATGAGCAGTTCTTC. It translates to CASSRTDRGHEQFF.